Listed here is a single T cell receptor (beta chain). Its cognate antigen is unknown. These data are taken from a study of T cell responses to AZD1222 COVID-19 vaccine. Regarding the study as a whole: Only a handful of AZD1222 recipients were seropositive at baseline. After the peak T cell response, and only then, were repertoires sampled.

Germline CDR1 reads LGHNA; CDR2 reads YNFKEQ. V lost 4 bases, J lost 9 bases, and 19 bases lay in between. This CDR3 is built from 14 residues. TCRdb's table, derived via immunoSEQ multiplex PCR, lists solely in-frame clones and lacks some. The table has approximately 180,000 clones, 88% seen once. The chain combines TRBV4-2 with TRBJ2-7, with a tentative D call TRBD1 (5 bases). The receptor comes from an adult who received the AZD1222 COVID-19 vaccine. Sample: peripheral blood, taken 28 days after the second AZD1222 dose. DNA for the CDR3: TGTGCCAGCAGCCCGACGACAGAATACGAGCGGCAGTACTTC. Amino acid sequence: CASSPTTEYERQYF.